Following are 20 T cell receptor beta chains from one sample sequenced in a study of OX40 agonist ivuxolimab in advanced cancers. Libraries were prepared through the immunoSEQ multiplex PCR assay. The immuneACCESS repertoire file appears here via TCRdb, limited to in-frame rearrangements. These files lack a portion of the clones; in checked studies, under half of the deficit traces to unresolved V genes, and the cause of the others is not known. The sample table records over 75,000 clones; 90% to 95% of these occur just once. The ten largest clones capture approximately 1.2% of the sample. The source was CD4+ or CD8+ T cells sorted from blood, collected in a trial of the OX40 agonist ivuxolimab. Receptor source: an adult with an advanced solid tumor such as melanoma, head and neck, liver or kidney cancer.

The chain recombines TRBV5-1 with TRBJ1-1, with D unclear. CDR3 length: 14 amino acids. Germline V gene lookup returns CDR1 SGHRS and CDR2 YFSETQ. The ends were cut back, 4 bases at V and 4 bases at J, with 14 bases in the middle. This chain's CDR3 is CASSVELRVTEAFF. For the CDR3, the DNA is TGCGCCAGCAGCGTAGAATTAAGGGTCACTGAAGCTTTCTTT.

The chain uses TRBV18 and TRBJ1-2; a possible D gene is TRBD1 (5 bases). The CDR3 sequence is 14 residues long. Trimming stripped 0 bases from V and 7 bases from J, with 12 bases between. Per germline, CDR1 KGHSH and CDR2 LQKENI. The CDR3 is CASSPPNQGGGYTF. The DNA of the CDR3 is TGTGCCAGCTCACCACCGAATCAGGGAGGTGGCTACACCTTC. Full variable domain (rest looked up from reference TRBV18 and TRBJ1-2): NAGVMQNPRHLVRRRGQEARLRCSPMKGHSHVYWYRQLPEEGLKFMVYLQKENIIDESGMPKERFSAEFPKEGPSILRIQQVVRGDSAAYFCASSPPNQGGGYTFGSGTRLTVV.

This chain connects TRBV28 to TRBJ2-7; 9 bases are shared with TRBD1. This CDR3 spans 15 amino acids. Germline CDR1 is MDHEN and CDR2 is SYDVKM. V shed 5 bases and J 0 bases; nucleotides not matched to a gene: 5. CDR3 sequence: CASSRQQGASYEQYF. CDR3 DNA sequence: TGTGCCAGCAGTCGTCAACAGGGGGCCTCCTACGAGCAGTACTTC.

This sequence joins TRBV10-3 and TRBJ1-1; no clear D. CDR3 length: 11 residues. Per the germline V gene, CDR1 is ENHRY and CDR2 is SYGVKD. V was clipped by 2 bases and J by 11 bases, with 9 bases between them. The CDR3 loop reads CAISEGETAFF. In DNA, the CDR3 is TGTGCCATCAGTGAGGGGGAAACGGCTTTCTTT.

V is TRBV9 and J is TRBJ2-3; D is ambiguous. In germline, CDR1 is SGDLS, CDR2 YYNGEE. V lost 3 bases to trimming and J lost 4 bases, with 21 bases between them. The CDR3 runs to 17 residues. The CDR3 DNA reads TGTGCCAGCAGCGCACCCCCGAGATTTGTAGGCGCAGATACGCAGTATTTT. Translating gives CASSAPPRFVGADTQYF.

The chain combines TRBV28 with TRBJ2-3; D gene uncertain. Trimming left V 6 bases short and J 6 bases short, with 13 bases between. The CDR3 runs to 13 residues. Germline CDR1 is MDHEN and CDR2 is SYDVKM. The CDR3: CASRQGRGDTQYF. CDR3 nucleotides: TGTGCCAGCAGGCAAGGGCGAGGCGATACGCAGTATTTT.

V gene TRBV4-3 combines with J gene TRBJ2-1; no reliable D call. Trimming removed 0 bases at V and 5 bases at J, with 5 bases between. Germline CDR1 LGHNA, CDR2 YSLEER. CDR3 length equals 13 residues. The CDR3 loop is CASSQELNNEQFF. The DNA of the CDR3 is TGCGCCAGCAGCCAAGAACTAAACAATGAGCAGTTCTTC.

The DNA for the CDR3 is TGCAGCGTTCGACAGGGGAGCGAGCAGTACTTC. This encodes CSVRQGSEQYF. V usage is TRBV29-1 and J usage is TRBJ2-7; 8 nucleotides align to TRBD1. V shed 5 bases and J 6 bases; nucleotides not matched to a gene: 3. Looked up from germline, CDR1 is SQVTM and CDR2 is ANQGSEA. This CDR3 spans 11 amino acids.

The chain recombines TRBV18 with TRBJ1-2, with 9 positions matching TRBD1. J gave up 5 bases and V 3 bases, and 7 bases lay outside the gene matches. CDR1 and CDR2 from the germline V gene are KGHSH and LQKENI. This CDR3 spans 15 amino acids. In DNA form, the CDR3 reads TGTGCCAGCTCACCGGACAGGGGAGCATATTATGGCTACACCTTC. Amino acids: CASSPDRGAYYGYTF. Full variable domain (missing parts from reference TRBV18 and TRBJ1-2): NAGVMQNPRHLVRRRGQEARLRCSPMKGHSHVYWYRQLPEEGLKFMVYLQKENIIDESGMPKERFSAEFPKEGPSILRIQQVVRGDSAAYFCASSPDRGAYYGYTFGSGTRLTVV.

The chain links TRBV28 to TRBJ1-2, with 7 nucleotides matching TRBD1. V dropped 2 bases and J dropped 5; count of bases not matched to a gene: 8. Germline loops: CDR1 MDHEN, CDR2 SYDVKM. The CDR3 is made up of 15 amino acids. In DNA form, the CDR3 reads TGTGCCAGCAGTTTAAGACAGGGAGTAGGGTATGGCTACACCTTC. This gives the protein CASSLRQGVGYGYTF.

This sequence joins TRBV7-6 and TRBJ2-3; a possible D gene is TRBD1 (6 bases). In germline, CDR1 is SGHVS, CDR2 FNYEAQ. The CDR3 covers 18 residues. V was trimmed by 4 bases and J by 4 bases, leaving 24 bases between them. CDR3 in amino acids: CASSSPRPARSGADTQYF. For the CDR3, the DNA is TGTGCCAGCAGCTCCCCCCGGCCGGCTAGATCAGGGGCAGATACGCAGTATTTT.

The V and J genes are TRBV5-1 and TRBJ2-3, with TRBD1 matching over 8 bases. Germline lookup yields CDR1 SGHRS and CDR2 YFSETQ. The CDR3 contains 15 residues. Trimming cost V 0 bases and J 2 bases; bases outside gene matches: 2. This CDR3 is CASSLGTGLTDTQYF. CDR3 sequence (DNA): TGCGCCAGCAGCTTGGGGACAGGGCTCACAGATACGCAGTATTTT.

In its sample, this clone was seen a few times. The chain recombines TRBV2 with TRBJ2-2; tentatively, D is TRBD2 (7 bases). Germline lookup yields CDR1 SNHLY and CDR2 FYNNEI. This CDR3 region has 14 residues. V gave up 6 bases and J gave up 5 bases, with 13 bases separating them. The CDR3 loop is CASSQRGGTGELFF. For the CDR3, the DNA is TGTGCCAGCAGCCAGAGGGGGGGTACCGGGGAGCTGTTTTTT.

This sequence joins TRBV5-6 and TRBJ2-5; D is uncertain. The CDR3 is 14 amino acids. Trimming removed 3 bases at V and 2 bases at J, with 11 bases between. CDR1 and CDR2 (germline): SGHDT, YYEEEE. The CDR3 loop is CASSSSPVQETQYF. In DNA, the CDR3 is TGTGCCAGCAGCTCCTCTCCCGTACAAGAGACCCAGTACTTC.

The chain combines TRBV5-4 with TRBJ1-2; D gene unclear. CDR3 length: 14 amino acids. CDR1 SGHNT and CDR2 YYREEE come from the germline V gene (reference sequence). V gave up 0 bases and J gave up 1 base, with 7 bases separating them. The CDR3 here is CASSLVQLNYGYTF. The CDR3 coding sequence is TGTGCCAGCAGCTTGGTGCAACTTAACTATGGCTACACCTTC.

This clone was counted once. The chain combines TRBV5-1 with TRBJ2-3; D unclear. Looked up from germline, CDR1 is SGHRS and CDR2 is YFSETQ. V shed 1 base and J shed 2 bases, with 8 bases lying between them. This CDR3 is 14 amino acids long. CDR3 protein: CASSLQVYTDTQYF. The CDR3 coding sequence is TGCGCCAGCAGCTTGCAAGTGTACACAGATACGCAGTATTTT. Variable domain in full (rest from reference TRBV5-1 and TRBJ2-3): KAGVTQTPRYLIKTRGQQVTLSCSPISGHRSVSWYQQTPGQGLQFLFEYFSETQRNKGNFPGRFSGRQFSNSRSEMNVSTLELGDSALYLCASSLQVYTDTQYFGPGTRLTVL.

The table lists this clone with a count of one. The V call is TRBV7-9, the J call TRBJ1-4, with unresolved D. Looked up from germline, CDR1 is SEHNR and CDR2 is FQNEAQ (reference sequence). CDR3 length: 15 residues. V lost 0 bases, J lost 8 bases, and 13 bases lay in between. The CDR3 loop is CASSLAETAREKLFF. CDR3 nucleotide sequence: TGTGCCAGCAGCTTAGCTGAAACCGCTCGAGAAAAACTGTTTTTT. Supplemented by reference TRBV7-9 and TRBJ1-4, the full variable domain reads DTGVSQNPRHKITKRGQNVTFRCDPISEHNRLYWYRQTLGQGPEFLTYFQNEAQLEKSRLLSDRFSAERPKGSFSTLEIQRTEQGDSAMYLCASSLAETAREKLFFGSGTQLSVL.

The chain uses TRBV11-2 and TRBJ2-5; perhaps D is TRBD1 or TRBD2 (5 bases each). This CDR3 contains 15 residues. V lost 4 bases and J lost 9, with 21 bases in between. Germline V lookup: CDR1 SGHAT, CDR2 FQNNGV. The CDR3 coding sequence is TGTGCCAGCAGCTCCCAGGGATTAAACCTCGGGGCCCAGTACTTC. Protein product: CASSSQGLNLGAQYF.

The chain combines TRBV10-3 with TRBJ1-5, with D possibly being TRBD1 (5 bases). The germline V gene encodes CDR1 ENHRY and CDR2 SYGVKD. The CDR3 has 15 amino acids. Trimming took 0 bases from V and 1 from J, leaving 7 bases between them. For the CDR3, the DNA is TGTGCCATCAGTGAGTCGCGGGGCAGCAATCAGCCCCAGCATTTT. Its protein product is CAISESRGSNQPQHF.

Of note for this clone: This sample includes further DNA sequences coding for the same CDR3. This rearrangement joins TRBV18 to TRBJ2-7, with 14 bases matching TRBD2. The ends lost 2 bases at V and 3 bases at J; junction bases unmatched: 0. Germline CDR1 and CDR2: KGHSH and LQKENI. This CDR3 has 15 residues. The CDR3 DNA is TGTGCCAGCTCACCAGGGACTAGCGGGAGCTACGAGCAGTACTTC. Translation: CASSPGTSGSYEQYF.